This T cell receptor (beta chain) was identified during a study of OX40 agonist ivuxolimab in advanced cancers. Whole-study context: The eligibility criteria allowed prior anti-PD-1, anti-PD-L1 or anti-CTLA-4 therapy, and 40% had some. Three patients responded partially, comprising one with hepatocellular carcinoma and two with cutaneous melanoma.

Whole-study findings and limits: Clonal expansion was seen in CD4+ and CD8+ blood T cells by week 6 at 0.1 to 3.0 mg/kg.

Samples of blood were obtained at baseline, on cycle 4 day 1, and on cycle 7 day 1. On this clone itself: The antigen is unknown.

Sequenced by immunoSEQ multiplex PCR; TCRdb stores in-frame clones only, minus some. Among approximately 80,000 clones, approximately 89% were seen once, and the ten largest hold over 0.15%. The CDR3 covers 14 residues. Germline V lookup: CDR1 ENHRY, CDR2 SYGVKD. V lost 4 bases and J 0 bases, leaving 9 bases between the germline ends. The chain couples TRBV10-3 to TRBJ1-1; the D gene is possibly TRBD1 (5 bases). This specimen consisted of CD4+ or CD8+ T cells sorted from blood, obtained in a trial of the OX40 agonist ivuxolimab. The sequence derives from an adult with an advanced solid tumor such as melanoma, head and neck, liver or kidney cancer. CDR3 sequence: CAISGGTVNTEAFF. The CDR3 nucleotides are TGTGCCATCAGTGGAGGGACGGTGAACACTGAAGCTTTCTTT.